The clone carrying this TCR beta chain has only a few counts. Its antigen is not known. Looked up from germline, CDR1 is SGHVS and CDR2 is FNYEAQ. The CDR3 has 15 residues. J gave up 2 bases and V 5 bases, and 5 bases lay outside the gene matches. The sample is drawn from a study of breast tumors, draining lymph nodes, adjacent tissues. General study points: The lymph node origin of tumor T cells was framed as consistent with a hypothesis, not demonstrated. Tumor TCR diversity was below lymph nodes but above nontumor tissue. Compared with basal-like, luminal-like tumors shared significantly more repertoire with nontumor tissue. Most tumor T cells seemingly derive from lymph node, then expand in tumor.

MiXCR was run by TCRdb on the multiplex PCR reads, yielding one entry per CDR3 protein. Of 85,000 to 120,000 distinct CDR3 sequences in the sample, around 30% were seen once. Samples came from axillary lymph nodes draining the breast cancer. The J gene is TRBJ2-7, the V gene TRBV7-6, with 11 bases lining up with TRBD2. The source is a female donor with breast cancer. Some clones in this sample may be carry-over from other donors' samples. Material for sequencing was axillary lymph node tissue. The CDR3 loop is CASSPTSGDPYEQYF. CDR3 coding DNA: TGTGCCAGCAGCCCGACTAGCGGGGACCCCTACGAGCAGTACTTC.